Below are 25 T cell receptor beta chains sequenced from a single sample in a study of T cell changes during pregnancy in multiple sclerosis. The method was immunoSEQ multiplex PCR; TCRdb's version includes in-frame clones alone and lacks a portion of them. The repertoire has about 89,000 clones, around 90% of them found once; the top ten carry about 2.3%. Sequenced material: peripheral blood, taken after pregnancy. These receptors originate from a female donor in good health, enrolled as a control in a pregnancy study.

The V gene is TRBV4-2, the J gene TRBJ2-1; 7 bases map to TRBD2. Germline V CDR1 and CDR2: LGHNA, YNFKEQ. The V gene end was trimmed by 3 bases and the J gene end by 4 bases; junction bases not matched to a gene: 12. The CDR3 consists of 17 residues. The CDR3 here is CASSHASRGDGYNEQFF. For the CDR3, the DNA is TGTGCCAGCAGCCACGCCTCTCGGGGGGACGGATACAATGAGCAGTTCTTC.

The rearrangement links TRBV9 to TRBJ1-2; D perhaps matches TRBD1 (5 bases). V was pared by 0 bases and J by 6 bases, with 9 bases between. This CDR3 region has 13 residues. Germline assignment: CDR1 SGDLS and CDR2 YYNGEE. The CDR3 loop is CASSVGQTDGYTF. The CDR3, as DNA: TGTGCCAGCAGCGTAGGACAGACCGATGGCTACACCTTC.

The genes are TRBV5-5 and TRBJ2-3; TRBD2 matches 7 bases. V trimming: 5 bases; J trimming: 3 bases; junction bases outside the gene matches: 15. Germline CDR1 SGHKS, CDR2 YYEKEE (reference sequence). The CDR3 is made up of 17 amino acids. The CDR3 nucleotides read TGTGCCAGCAGACAACAGCCGACTAGCTGGGGGACAGATACGCAGTATTTT. This encodes CASRQQPTSWGTDTQYF. Full variable domain (remainder filled in from reference TRBV5-5 and TRBJ2-3): DAGVTQSPTHLIKTRGQQVTLRCSPISGHKSVSWYQQVLGQGPQFIFQYYEKEERGRGNFPDRFSARQFPNYSSELNVNALLLGDSALYLCASRQQPTSWGTDTQYFGPGTRLTVL.

This chain connects TRBV7-9 to TRBJ2-3, with 13 bases lining up with TRBD2. The CDR3 is 17 amino acids. Germline CDR1 is SEHNR and CDR2 is FQNEAQ (reference sequence). V lost 6 bases, J lost 3 bases, and 9 bases stayed unmatched. DNA for the CDR3: TGTGCCAGCAGAACTACTAGCGGGAGGGCCGGTACAGATACGCAGTATTTT. Its protein product is CASRTTSGRAGTDTQYF.

J is TRBJ2-3 and V is TRBV6-4, with D maybe TRBD2 (5 bases). The CDR3 contains 15 residues. Germline values: CDR1 MRHNA, CDR2 SNTAGT. Trimming cost V 4 bases and J 3 bases, with 14 bases left between them. CDR3 in amino acids: CASSVSGSGTDTQYF. The CDR3 DNA sequence: TGTGCCAGCAGTGTATCGGGCTCGGGGACAGATACGCAGTATTTT.

The chain links TRBV2 to TRBJ1-4; D is undetermined. The CDR3 consists of 14 residues. Germline CDR1 reads SNHLY; CDR2 reads FYNNEI. Trimming pared 9 bases from V and 4 bases from J, leaving 15 bases between. CDR3 residues: CASQREYINEKLFF. CDR3 DNA sequence: TGTGCCAGTCAGAGGGAGTACATTAATGAAAAACTGTTTTTT.

This clone was seen only a few times. The V and J genes are TRBV30 and TRBJ1-1; unclear D gene. Germline CDR1 and CDR2: GTSNPN and SVGIG (reference sequence). With 0 bases removed from V and 11 bases from J, the gap between germline ends came to 10 bases. CDR3 length: 11 amino acids. This CDR3 is CAWSVGGDAFF. CDR3 nucleotide sequence: TGTGCCTGGAGTGTTGGAGGAGACGCTTTCTTT.

The genes are TRBV28 and TRBJ1-2; D is possibly TRBD1 (5 bases). Germline lookup yields CDR1 MDHEN and CDR2 SYDVKM. V gave up 7 bases and J gave up 2 bases, with 8 bases separating them. The CDR3 runs 12 residues. The CDR3 protein is CASTDINYGYTF. CDR3 in DNA: TGTGCCAGCACGGACATCAACTATGGCTACACCTTC.

The chain has TRBV11-2 and TRBJ2-1; 10 nucleotides line up with TRBD2. In germline, CDR1 is SGHAT, CDR2 FQNNGV. J gave up 10 bases and V 0 bases, and 3 bases lay outside the gene matches. The CDR3 contains 14 residues. CDR3 region: CASSLEPGLAEQFF. As DNA, the CDR3 is TGTGCCAGCAGCTTAGAACCGGGACTAGCGGAGCAGTTCTTC.

The rearrangement joins TRBV10-2 to TRBJ2-1, with 9 bases matching TRBD2. Germline V gene sequence: CDR1 WSHSY, CDR2 SAAADI. Trimming took 7 bases from V and 5 from J; bases not matched to a gene: 6. This CDR3 spans 14 amino acids. Written as DNA, the CDR3 is TGCGCCAGCACCACTAGCGGGTTTAACAATGAGCAGTTCTTC. Its translation is CASTTSGFNNEQFF.

The chain uses TRBV4-1 and TRBJ2-3; D is unresolved. CDR1 is MGHRA and CDR2 is YSYEKL in the germline V gene. Trimming removed 2 bases at V and 4 bases at J, with 7 bases between. The CDR3 contains 13 residues. In DNA, the CDR3 is TGCGCCAGCAGCCAACGAACGGCAGATACGCAGTATTTT. It codes for CASSQRTADTQYF.

The CDR3 protein is CASSPGDIMPTEAFF. CDR3 nucleotide sequence: TGTGCCAGCAGTCCCGGGGATATTATGCCCACTGAAGCTTTCTTT. This sequence joins TRBV2 and TRBJ1-1; D is undetermined. Trimming stripped 5 bases from V and 4 bases from J, with 17 bases between. The CDR3 sequence is 15 residues long. Germline CDR1 SNHLY, CDR2 FYNNEI.

J is TRBJ2-1 and V is TRBV6-4; D call uncertain. Trimming shortened V by 6 bases and J by 4 bases, and 10 bases separated the two germline ends. The CDR3 runs 13 residues. The germline V gene encodes CDR1 MRHNA and CDR2 SNTAGT. As DNA, the CDR3 is TGTGCCAGCAGCGGTACTATATACAATGAGCAGTTCTTC. It specifies CASSGTIYNEQFF.

This clone has more than one count but fewer than ten. The V and J genes are TRBV9 and TRBJ1-1, with D hard to call. Trimming removed 0 bases at V and 2 bases at J, with 5 bases between. This CDR3 has 13 residues. CDR1 and CDR2 from the germline V gene are SGDLS and YYNGEE. CDR3 nucleotide sequence: TGTGCCAGCAGCGTAGCTTTTAACACTGAAGCTTTCTTT. Translated: CASSVAFNTEAFF.

This clone was detected only a few times. V and J are TRBV2 and TRBJ1-5, with 8 bases that match TRBD1. Germline V gene sequence: CDR1 SNHLY, CDR2 FYNNEI. The junction had 5 bases not matched to a gene; V was cut back by 9 bases and J by 4 bases. This CDR3 spans 13 amino acids. As DNA, the CDR3 is TGTGCCAGTGAAGGACAGGGAAATCAGCCCCAGCATTTT. It encodes CASEGQGNQPQHF.

This clone was seen a single time. This chain links TRBV18 with TRBJ2-5; 7 positions match TRBD1. V gave up 3 bases and J gave up 5 bases; unmatched junction bases: 6. The CDR3 sequence is 14 residues long. Germline CDR1 reads KGHSH; CDR2 reads LQKENI. CDR3 coding DNA: TGTGCCAGCTCACCTACAGGGACAGAGGAGACCCAGTACTTC. This translates into CASSPTGTEETQYF.

The rearrangement links TRBV7-9 to TRBJ2-3; D uncertain. Between the trimmed V and J ends, which lost 1 base and 0 bases, there was a span of 5 bases. Germline V CDR1 and CDR2: SEHNR, FQNEAQ (reference sequence). This CDR3 has 14 residues. As DNA, the CDR3 is TGTGCCAGCAGCTTAGATACTAGCACAGATACGCAGTATTTT. Encoded protein: CASSLDTSTDTQYF.

The chain combines TRBV30 with TRBJ2-3; unclear D gene. V lost 0 bases to trimming and J lost 0 bases, with 13 bases between them. The germline CDR1 and CDR2 sequences are GTSNPN and SVGIG (reference sequence). The CDR3 has 16 residues. The CDR3 region has the DNA TGTGCCTGGAGTGTACGGCCCGACATTAGCACAGATACGCAGTATTTT. Amino acid sequence: CAWSVRPDISTDTQYF.

The rearrangement joins TRBV19 to TRBJ2-5, with TRBD2 matching 9 bases. CDR1 and CDR2 from the germline V gene are LNHDA and SQIVND (reference sequence). This CDR3 spans 15 amino acids. The trim removed 2 bases at V and 5 bases at J, leaving 6 bases unmatched. CDR3 in DNA: TGTGCCAGTAGTATACTAGCGGGGTCGGGGGAGACCCAGTACTTC. It yields the protein CASSILAGSGETQYF.

The rearrangement joins TRBV7-9 to TRBJ2-2; TRBD1 agrees at 8 bases. The CDR3 is 17 amino acids. V lost 6 bases, J lost 3 bases, and 12 bases stayed unmatched. CDR1 and CDR2 (germline): SEHNR, FQNEAQ (reference sequence). The CDR3 DNA reads as TGTGCCAGCAGGATGGTCCCTGGACAGGGATACACCGGGGAGCTGTTTTTT. It codes for CASRMVPGQGYTGELFF.

This chain links TRBV6-5 with TRBJ2-7; TRBD2 matches at 8 bases. This CDR3 comprises 14 residues. CDR1 MNHEY and CDR2 SVGAGI come from the germline V gene. After removal of 5 bases from V and 3 bases from J, the junction contained 6 bases not matched to a gene. CDR3 sequence: CASSPYSGDYEQYF. CDR3 nucleotide sequence: TGTGCCAGCAGTCCTTATAGCGGGGACTACGAGCAGTACTTC.

The chain combines TRBV6-5 with TRBJ1-2; no clear D. Between the trimmed V and J ends, which lost 8 bases and 4 bases, there was a span of 8 bases. Germline assignment: CDR1 MNHEY and CDR2 SVGAGI. This CDR3 comprises 11 residues. The CDR3 region has the DNA TGTGCCAGCGCCGGTCTCTATGGCTACACCTTC. Protein: CASAGLYGYTF.

The V gene is TRBV6-5, the J gene TRBJ1-4; weak D call: TRBD1 (6 bases). CDR3 length: 16 amino acids. V lost 3 bases to trimming and J lost 3 bases, with 14 bases between them. Germline V gene lookup returns CDR1 MNHEY and CDR2 SVGAGI. The CDR3 DNA sequence: TGTGCCAGCAGTTATTTTGGGGGCGCGCCTAATGAAAAACTGTTTTTT. Translated, it gives CASSYFGGAPNEKLFF.

V usage is TRBV7-9 and J usage is TRBJ2-7; no clear D. The germline CDR1 and CDR2 sequences are SEHNR and FQNEAQ (reference sequence). Deletions cut 3 bases from V and 1 base from J, with 4 bases between. This CDR3 has 12 residues. CDR3 nucleotide sequence: TGTGCCAGCAGCTTCCTTTCCTACGAGCAGTACTTC. The encoded protein is CASSFLSYEQYF.

As DNA, the CDR3 is TGTGCTAGTGGCCCGACAGCGGGGGGTCTCCTAGAGACCCAGTACTTC. This gives the protein CASGPTAGGLLETQYF. The chain recombines TRBV12-5 with TRBJ2-5, with 9 bases identical to TRBD2. The CDR3 spans 16 residues. V trimming: 6 bases; J trimming: 4 bases; junction bases outside the gene matches: 12. CDR1 LGHNT and CDR2 FRNRAP come from the germline V gene.